Listed below are T cell receptor beta chains from one sample, sequenced in a study of tumor and adjacent non-tumor tissue in lung cancer. TCRdb re-analysed the multiplex PCR reads in MiXCR, keeping a single row per CDR3 protein. This table has around 99,000 distinct CDR3 sequences, 62% appearing once. The specimen sequenced was distant non-tumor lung tissue. These receptors came from a man aged 55 to 70 with non-small cell lung cancer. The CDR3 runs from the conserved cysteine through the conserved F or W. D genes are given only for firm matches. Size tells how often a clone was seen (once, few, many) or the class of an expanded clone, and some rows leave it out.

v_call: TRBV6-1
d_call: -
j_call: TRBJ2-5
cdr3_length: 13
clone_size: many
cdr3_aa: CASGMAVQETQYF
cdr3_nt: TGTGCCAGCGGCATGGCAGTTCAAGAGACCCAGTACTTC

v_call: TRBV6-5
d_call: -
j_call: TRBJ1-5
cdr3_length: 14
clone_size: -
cdr3_aa: CASSSRVGNQPQDF
cdr3_nt: TGTGCCAGCAGTTCCAGGGTAGGGAATCAGCCCCAGGATTTT

v_call: TRBV4-1
d_call: -
j_call: TRBJ1-1
cdr3_length: 14
clone_size: -
cdr3_aa: CTSSQDIKNTEAFF
cdr3_nt: TGCACCAGCAGCCAGGACATTAAGAACACTGAAGCTTTCTTT

v_call: TRBV11-2
d_call: -
j_call: TRBJ1-6
cdr3_length: 15
clone_size: -
cdr3_aa: CATFERDSYSSPLHF
cdr3_nt: TGCGCCACCTTTGAGAGAGACTCCTATAGTTCACCCCTCCACTTT

v_call: TRBV11-2
d_call: -
j_call: TRBJ2-5
cdr3_length: 14
clone_size: many
cdr3_aa: CASSGSGASVTQYF
cdr3_nt: TGTGCCAGCAGCGGAAGCGGAGCCTCAGTGACCCAGTACTTC

v_call: TRBV6-1
d_call: -
j_call: TRBJ1-3
cdr3_length: 14
clone_size: -
cdr3_aa: CVSSESRTGNTIYF
cdr3_nt: TGTGTAAGCAGTGAATCCCGGACTGGAAACACCATATATTTT

v_call: TRBV6-1
d_call: TRBD1
j_call: TRBJ1-6
cdr3_length: 15
clone_size: -
cdr3_aa: CASSEDGTGSPPLHF
cdr3_nt: TGTGCCAGCAGTGAAGATGGGACAGGCAGTCCACCCCTCCACTTT

v_call: TRBV20-1
d_call: -
j_call: TRBJ1-6
cdr3_length: 14
clone_size: -
cdr3_aa: CSAESGGYNSPLHF
cdr3_nt: TGCAGTGCTGAATCGGGCGGCTATAATTCACCCCTCCACTTT

v_call: TRBV28
d_call: TRBD2
j_call: TRBJ2-1
cdr3_length: 15
clone_size: -
cdr3_aa: CASSSASGERDEQFF
cdr3_nt: TGTGCCAGCAGTTCAGCAAGCGGGGAGAGGGATGAGCAGTTCTTC

v_call: TRBV4-1
d_call: TRBD2
j_call: TRBJ2-3
cdr3_length: 14
clone_size: -
cdr3_aa: CASSRDRGADTQYF
cdr3_nt: TGCGCCAGCAGCCGAGATCGGGGGGCAGATACGCAGTATTTT

v_call: TRBV11-2
d_call: -
j_call: TRBJ2-3
cdr3_length: 12
clone_size: -
cdr3_aa: CASSLVSGTQYF
cdr3_nt: TGTGCAAGCAGCTTAGTCTCAGGTACGCAGTATTTT

v_call: TRBV28
d_call: -
j_call: TRBJ1-6
cdr3_length: 17
clone_size: once
cdr3_aa: CASSRDGFSSYNSPLHF
cdr3_nt: TGTGCCAGCAGCCGGGACGGCTTTAGCTCCTATAATTCACCCCTCCACTTT

v_call: TRBV6-6
d_call: -
j_call: TRBJ2-1
cdr3_length: 14
clone_size: -
cdr3_aa: CASSGHGVNYEQFF
cdr3_nt: TGTGCCAGCAGCGGACACGGAGTGAACTATGAGCAGTTCTTC

v_call: TRBV11-3
d_call: -
j_call: TRBJ1-1
cdr3_length: 13
clone_size: -
cdr3_aa: CASNFLINTEAFF
cdr3_nt: TGTGCCAGCAACTTCCTGATCAACACTGAAGCTTTCTTT

v_call: TRBV20-1
d_call: -
j_call: TRBJ2-5
cdr3_length: 13
clone_size: once
cdr3_aa: CGARHGVQETQYF
cdr3_nt: TGCGGTGCTCGTCATGGGGTCCAAGAGACCCAGTACTTC

v_call: TRBV5-5
d_call: TRBD2
j_call: TRBJ2-5
cdr3_length: 22
clone_size: many
cdr3_aa: CASSFKTGGFLAGGTAQETQYF
cdr3_nt: TGTGCCAGCAGCTTCAAAACAGGGGGATTCCTAGCGGGAGGCACGGCCCAAGAGACCCAGTACTTC

v_call: TRBV6-5
d_call: -
j_call: TRBJ2-1
cdr3_length: 14
clone_size: -
cdr3_aa: CAGGSGTRGNEQLF
cdr3_nt: TGTGCCGGCGGATCCGGGACCAGAGGAAATGAGCAGTTATTC

v_call: TRBV14
d_call: -
j_call: TRBJ1-1
cdr3_length: 16
clone_size: -
cdr3_aa: CASESTVDGGNTEAFF
cdr3_nt: TGTGCCAGCGAATCAACAGTTGACGGGGGGAACACTGAAGCTTTCTTT

v_call: TRBV2
d_call: -
j_call: TRBJ2-3
cdr3_length: 15
clone_size: many
cdr3_aa: CASSELASGTDTQYF
cdr3_nt: TGTGCCAGCAGTGAACTAGCGTCAGGGACAGATACGCAGTATTTT

v_call: TRBV4-1
d_call: TRBD2
j_call: TRBJ2-1
cdr3_length: 18
clone_size: -
cdr3_aa: CASSQEGLAGGRHYEQFF
cdr3_nt: TGCGCCAGCAGCCAAGAAGGACTAGCAGGAGGTCGGCACTATGAGCAGTTCTTC

v_call: TRBV6-5
d_call: -
j_call: TRBJ2-7
cdr3_length: 15
clone_size: once
cdr3_aa: CASSYSSGGSYERYF
cdr3_nt: TGTGCTAGCAGTTACTCTTCGGGTGGATCCTACGAGCGGTACTTC

v_call: TRBV29-1
d_call: -
j_call: TRBJ1-2
cdr3_length: 12
clone_size: -
cdr3_aa: CGVQEGGYGYTF
cdr3_nt: TGCGGCGTGCAAGAGGGCGGCTATGGCTACACCTTC

v_call: TRBV6-2/TRBV6-3
d_call: -
j_call: TRBJ2-5
cdr3_length: 14
clone_size: many
cdr3_aa: CASELLRGGETQYF
cdr3_nt: TGTGCCAGCGAACTACTACGGGGAGGAGAGACCCAGTACTTC

v_call: TRBV20-1
d_call: TRBD2
j_call: TRBJ2-3
cdr3_length: 14
clone_size: few
cdr3_aa: CGAVTSGNTDTQYF
cdr3_nt: TGCGGTGCTGTGACTAGCGGGAACACAGATACGCAGTATTTT

v_call: TRBV28
d_call: -
j_call: TRBJ2-1
cdr3_length: 12
clone_size: many
cdr3_aa: CASSLAQREQFF
cdr3_nt: TGTGCCAGCAGTTTGGCCCAGCGGGAGCAGTTCTTC

v_call: TRBV29-1
d_call: -
j_call: TRBJ2-3
cdr3_length: 15
clone_size: -
cdr3_aa: CSVESGTRSSDTHHF
cdr3_nt: TGCAGCGTTGAATCCGGGACAAGGTCCTCAGATACGCATCATTTT

v_call: TRBV10-1
d_call: -
j_call: TRBJ2-3
cdr3_length: 14
clone_size: many
cdr3_aa: CASSPTGRPDTQYF
cdr3_nt: TGCGCCAGCAGCCCGACAGGGAGGCCAGATACGCAGTATTTT

v_call: TRBV10-1
d_call: -
j_call: TRBJ2-3
cdr3_length: 14
clone_size: -
cdr3_aa: CTSGPTGRPDTQYF
cdr3_nt: TGCACCAGCGGCCCGACAGGGAGGCCAGATACGCAGTATTTT